These 18 T cell receptor beta chains were sequenced from one sample in a study of control samples from healthy donors and cancer patients (dated by TCRdb to the early 2020s). Library prep was done by the immunoSEQ multiplex PCR assay. Imported from immuneACCESS, the table was reduced by TCRdb to in-frame sequences with V and J called. These copies leave out some clones; in studies compared against another copy, an unresolved V gene accounts for under half, and the cause of the remainder is not known. Counted in this sample were under 200,000 clones; roughly 90% of them appeared once. 0.65% to 0.85% of the sample goes to the ten largest clones. The sequenced sample was blood. Every receptor here comes from a woman in her twenties or thirties in good health.

The rearrangement joins TRBV6-6 to TRBJ1-1, with unresolved D. The V end was cut by 5 bases, the J end by 8 bases, with 18 bases between. Germline CDR1 is MNHNY and CDR2 is SVGAGI (reference sequence). This CDR3 region has 14 residues. The CDR3: CASSPPTDRLEAFF. The CDR3, as DNA: TGTGCCAGCAGTCCTCCGACGGACCGCCTAGAAGCTTTCTTT.

This clone occurred once. The chain links TRBV10-3 to TRBJ1-6, with 10 bases aligning to TRBD1. CDR1 and CDR2 (germline): ENHRY, SYGVKD. V lost 0 bases, J lost 1 base, and 6 bases stayed unmatched. The CDR3 runs to 19 residues. DNA for the CDR3: TGTGCCATCAGTGAGTCGGGGACAGGGGTGACATCCTATAATTCACCCCTCCACTTT. Its protein is CAISESGTGVTSYNSPLHF.

The rearrangement uses TRBV24-1 and TRBJ2-2, with 7 bases identical to TRBD2. V lost 4 bases to trimming and J lost 6 bases; unmatched junction nucleotides: 7. CDR1 and CDR2 (germline): KGHDR, SFDVKD. The CDR3 contains 15 residues. For the CDR3, the DNA is TGTGCCACCAGTGAGACGGGAGGAGCGGCCGGGGAGCTGTTTTTT. Encoded protein: CATSETGGAAGELFF.

This clone appeared a single time. The chain has TRBV7-9 and TRBJ2-1; weak D call: TRBD2 (6 bases). Germline-derived CDR1 and CDR2 are SEHNR and FQNEAQ (reference sequence). The CDR3 spans 20 residues. The V end lost 5 bases, the J end lost 0 bases, and 26 bases lay between the germline ends. The CDR3 bases are TGTGCCAGCAGCACCCGTTCGACTAGGTGGGATGGACGCTCCTACAATGAGCAGTTCTTC. Its translation: CASSTRSTRWDGRSYNEQFF.

This clone was observed once. This chain joins TRBV5-4 and TRBJ2-3; the match to TRBD2 covers 7 bases. This CDR3 region has 16 residues. Germline V gene data show CDR1 as SGHNT and CDR2 as YYREEE (reference sequence). V lost 0 bases, J lost 6 bases, and 10 bases stayed unmatched. The chain's CDR3 is CASSLAYAGVSDTQYF. The CDR3 DNA is TGTGCCAGCAGCTTGGCATATGCGGGAGTTTCGGATACGCAGTATTTT.

This clone appeared a single time. The J gene is TRBJ1-1, the V gene TRBV10-3; D gene uncertain. The germline V gene has CDR1 ENHRY and CDR2 SYGVKD. The ends were cut back, 11 bases at V and 1 base at J, with 14 bases in the middle. The CDR3 consists of 13 residues. The CDR3 nucleotides read TGTGCCCCACGGCGACATGCGAACACTGAAGCTTTCTTT. Translated: CAPRRHANTEAFF.

V is TRBV2 and J is TRBJ1-2, with D perhaps matching TRBD1 (5 bases). The V gene's germline CDR1 is SNHLY and CDR2 FYNNEI. V dropped 11 bases and J dropped 3 bases, with 19 bases sitting between them. This CDR3 comprises 14 residues. The CDR3 loop reads CAGASDEGYYGYTF. DNA of the CDR3: TGTGCCGGGGCATCCGACGAGGGTTACTATGGCTACACCTTC.

The chain links TRBV6-2 or TRBV6-3 to TRBJ2-1; weak D call: TRBD2 (5 bases). Trimming shortened V by 6 bases and J by 12 bases, and 15 bases separated the two germline ends. Germline values: CDR1 MNHEY, CDR2 SVGEGT. The CDR3 is made up of 12 amino acids. CDR3 DNA sequence: TGTGCCAGCAGCCCGGACTTCCCCGCGCAGTTCTTC. Residues: CASSPDFPAQFF.

The J gene is TRBJ1-4, the V gene TRBV6-5; no clear D gene. The CDR3 loop spans 12 amino acids. With 5 bases removed from V and 6 bases from J, the gap between germline ends came to 7 bases. The germline gives CDR1 MNHEY, CDR2 SVGAGI. CDR3 nucleotides: TGTGCCAGCAGTCGACGCGATGAAAAACTGTTTTTT. Its translation: CASSRRDEKLFF.

This chain uses TRBV19 with TRBJ2-2, with D uncertain. In germline, CDR1 is LNHDA, CDR2 SQIVND (reference sequence). V was pared by 2 bases and J by 5 bases, with 3 bases between. The CDR3 length is 12 residues. This chain's CDR3 is CASSIKTGELFF. The CDR3 nucleotides are TGTGCCAGTAGTATAAAGACCGGGGAGCTGTTTTTT.

This clone appeared once. The V gene is TRBV27, the J gene TRBJ1-2, with a weak D call TRBD1 (5 bases). The CDR3 length is 16 residues. In germline, CDR1 is MNHEY, CDR2 SMNVEV (reference sequence). V gave up 2 bases and J gave up 0 bases, with 13 bases separating them. The CDR3 DNA sequence: TGTGCCAGCAGTTTAGGGGCAGGGCTCGCTAACTATGGCTACACCTTC. Protein sequence: CASSLGAGLANYGYTF.

The rearrangement uses TRBV28 and TRBJ1-1; D gene unclear. Looked up from germline, CDR1 is MDHEN and CDR2 is SYDVKM. The CDR3 has 15 residues. V was pared by 2 bases and J by 3 bases, with 13 bases between. In nucleotides, the CDR3 is TGTGCCAGCAGTTTAGCTGACGCCCTAGACACTGAAGCTTTCTTT. This encodes CASSLADALDTEAFF.

The V and J genes are TRBV7-9 and TRBJ2-7; 7 nucleotides agree with TRBD2. Trimming took 5 bases from V and 8 from J; bases not matched to a gene: 12. This CDR3 contains 14 residues. The germline V gene encodes CDR1 SEHNR and CDR2 FQNEAQ (reference sequence). CDR3 protein: CASSRLADPRKQYF. The CDR3 nucleotides are TGTGCCAGCAGCCGACTAGCCGATCCTCGGAAGCAGTACTTC.

The chain uses TRBV15 and TRBJ1-5; a possible D gene is TRBD1 (6 bases). CDR3 length equals 15 residues. Germline-derived CDR1 and CDR2 are LNHNV and YYDKDF (reference sequence). V lost 0 bases to trimming and J lost 2 bases, with 8 bases between them. The CDR3 coding sequence is TGTGCCACCAGCAGAGATAGGACAGGCAATCAGCCCCAGCATTTT. Translation gives CATSRDRTGNQPQHF.

Points on this clone: This specimen includes other DNA sequences encoding the same CDR3. The chain joins TRBV9 to TRBJ2-2; maybe TRBD2 (6 bases). This CDR3 region has 14 residues. Trimming left V 2 bases short and J 1 base short, with 6 bases between. Germline CDR1 is SGDLS and CDR2 is YYNGEE. CDR3 protein: CASSVGGNTGELFF. The CDR3 region has the DNA TGTGCCAGCAGCGTGGGGGGGAACACCGGGGAGCTGTTTTTT.

CDR3 sequence reads: CASSPPRLPTEAFF. The CDR3 bases are TGTGCCAGCAGTCCTCCTCGTCTTCCCACTGAAGCTTTCTTT. The chain couples TRBV28 to TRBJ1-1; D uncertain. The CDR3 has 14 residues. Germline values: CDR1 MDHEN, CDR2 SYDVKM. V lost 5 bases to trimming and J lost 4 bases, with 14 bases between them.

The chain is built from TRBV24-1 and TRBJ1-1; 7 bases line up with TRBD1. The CDR3 extends over 13 amino acids. CDR1 and CDR2 (germline): KGHDR, SFDVKD. After removal of 7 bases from V and 0 bases from J, the junction contained 1 base not matched to a gene. CDR3 sequence: CATRGTVNTEAFF. The CDR3 coding sequence is TGTGCCACCAGGGGGACAGTGAACACTGAAGCTTTCTTT.

The V and J genes are TRBV15 and TRBJ1-3, with D possibly being TRBD1 (6 bases). CDR3 length equals 16 residues. Germline assignment: CDR1 LNHNV and CDR2 YYDKDF (reference sequence). V lost 0 bases to trimming and J lost 6 bases, with 15 bases between them. The CDR3 DNA reads TGTGCCACCAGCAGAGATGAGACCAGGGGTGTAAACACCATATATTTT. Residues: CATSRDETRGVNTIYF.